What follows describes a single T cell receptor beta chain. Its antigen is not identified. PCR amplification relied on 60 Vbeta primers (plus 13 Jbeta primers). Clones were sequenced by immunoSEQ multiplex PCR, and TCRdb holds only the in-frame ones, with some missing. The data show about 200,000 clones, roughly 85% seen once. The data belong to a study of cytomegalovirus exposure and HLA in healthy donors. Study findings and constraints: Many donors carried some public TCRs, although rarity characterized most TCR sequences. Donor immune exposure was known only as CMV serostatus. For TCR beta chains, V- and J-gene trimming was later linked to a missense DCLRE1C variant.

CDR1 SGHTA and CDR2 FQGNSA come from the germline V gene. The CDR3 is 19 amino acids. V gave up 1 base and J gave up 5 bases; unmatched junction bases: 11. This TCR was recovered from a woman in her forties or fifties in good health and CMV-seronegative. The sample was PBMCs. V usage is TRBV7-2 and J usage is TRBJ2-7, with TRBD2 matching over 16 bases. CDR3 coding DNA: TGTGCCAGCAGCTTAGTGGGACTAGCGGGAGGGATCGCAGGGCACGAGCAGTACTTC. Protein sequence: CASSLVGLAGGIAGHEQYF. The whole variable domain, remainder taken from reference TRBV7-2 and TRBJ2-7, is GAGVSQSPSNKVTEKGKDVELRCDPISGHTALYWYRQSLGQGLEFLIYFQGNSAPDKSGLPSDRFSAERTGGSVSTLTIQRTQQEDSAVYLCASSLVGLAGGIAGHEQYFGPGTRLTVT.